The sequence of this T cell receptor beta chain was determined in a study of T cells in women clearing cervical HPV infection. A word on this clone: The observed sequence ends 3 residues before the CDR3 terminus, with the missing tail filled in from the germline J gene.

The data were produced by immunoSEQ multiplex PCR, yet TCRdb's version contains in-frame clones alone and is incomplete. This table lists about 21,000 clones. The V and J ends lost 6 bases and 7 bases, in that order; junction bases with no gene match: 11. The CDR3 consists of 14 residues. Germline CDR1 and CDR2: SNHLY and FYNNEI. Sequenced material: blood buffy coat. The clonotype originates from a woman between 18 and 70 years old with a cervical HPV16 infection that either progressed to CIN3+ or cleared (not recorded which). The chain employs TRBV2 and TRBJ2-5; 7 nucleotides match TRBD1. The covered CDR3 bases are TGTGCCAGCAGGTTCGACAGGGCGTCAAGGACC. Protein sequence: CASRFDRASRT. The whole CDR3 is CASRFDRASRTQYF.